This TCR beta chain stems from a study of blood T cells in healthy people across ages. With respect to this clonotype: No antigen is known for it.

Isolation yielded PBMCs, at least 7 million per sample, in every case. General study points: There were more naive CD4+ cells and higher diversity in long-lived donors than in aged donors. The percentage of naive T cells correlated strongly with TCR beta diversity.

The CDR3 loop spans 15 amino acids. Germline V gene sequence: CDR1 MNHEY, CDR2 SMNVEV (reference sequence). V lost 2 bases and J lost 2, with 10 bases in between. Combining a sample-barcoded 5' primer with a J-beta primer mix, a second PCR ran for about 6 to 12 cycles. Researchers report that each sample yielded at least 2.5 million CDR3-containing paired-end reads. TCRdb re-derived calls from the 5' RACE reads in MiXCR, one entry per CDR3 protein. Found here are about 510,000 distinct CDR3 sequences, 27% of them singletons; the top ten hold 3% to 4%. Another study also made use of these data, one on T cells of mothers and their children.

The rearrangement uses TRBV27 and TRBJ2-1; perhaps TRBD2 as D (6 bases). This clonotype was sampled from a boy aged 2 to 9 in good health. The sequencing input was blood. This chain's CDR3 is CASSLAGQPYNEQFF. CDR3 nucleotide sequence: TGTGCCAGCAGTTTAGCGGGGCAACCCTACAATGAGCAGTTCTTC.